This record concerns one TCR beta chain sequence. Its target is unknown. This CDR3 contains 11 residues. The V gene lost 3 bases and the J gene lost 2 bases, with 1 base spanning the gap. Germline V gives CDR1 SGHNT, CDR2 YENEEA. This sample is part of a study of radiation and T cells in renal cell carcinoma. Across the whole study: Nephrectomy followed 15 Gy stereotactic body radiation by 4 weeks.

Sample time point: blood 2 weeks post-SBRT. Treatment given: 15 Gy SBRT to primary tumor, nephrectomy 4 weeks later. Overall study findings and caveats: Without pretreatment biopsies, baseline tumor clonotype presence was undetermined.

Sequencing was performed with immunoSEQ multiplex PCR; in TCRdb, only in-frame clones are kept and a portion is missing. Here the sample spans around 130,000 clones, around nine tenths being singletons. This clonotype was obtained from a woman aged 70 to 79 with renal cell carcinoma. The sequences come from blood, collected from a patient whose treatment included radiotherapy and nephrectomy. The chain carries TRBV11-3 and TRBJ1-2; no reliable D call. CDR3 bases: TGTGCCAGCAGCTTCAACTATGGCTACACCTTC. Its protein is CASSFNYGYTF.